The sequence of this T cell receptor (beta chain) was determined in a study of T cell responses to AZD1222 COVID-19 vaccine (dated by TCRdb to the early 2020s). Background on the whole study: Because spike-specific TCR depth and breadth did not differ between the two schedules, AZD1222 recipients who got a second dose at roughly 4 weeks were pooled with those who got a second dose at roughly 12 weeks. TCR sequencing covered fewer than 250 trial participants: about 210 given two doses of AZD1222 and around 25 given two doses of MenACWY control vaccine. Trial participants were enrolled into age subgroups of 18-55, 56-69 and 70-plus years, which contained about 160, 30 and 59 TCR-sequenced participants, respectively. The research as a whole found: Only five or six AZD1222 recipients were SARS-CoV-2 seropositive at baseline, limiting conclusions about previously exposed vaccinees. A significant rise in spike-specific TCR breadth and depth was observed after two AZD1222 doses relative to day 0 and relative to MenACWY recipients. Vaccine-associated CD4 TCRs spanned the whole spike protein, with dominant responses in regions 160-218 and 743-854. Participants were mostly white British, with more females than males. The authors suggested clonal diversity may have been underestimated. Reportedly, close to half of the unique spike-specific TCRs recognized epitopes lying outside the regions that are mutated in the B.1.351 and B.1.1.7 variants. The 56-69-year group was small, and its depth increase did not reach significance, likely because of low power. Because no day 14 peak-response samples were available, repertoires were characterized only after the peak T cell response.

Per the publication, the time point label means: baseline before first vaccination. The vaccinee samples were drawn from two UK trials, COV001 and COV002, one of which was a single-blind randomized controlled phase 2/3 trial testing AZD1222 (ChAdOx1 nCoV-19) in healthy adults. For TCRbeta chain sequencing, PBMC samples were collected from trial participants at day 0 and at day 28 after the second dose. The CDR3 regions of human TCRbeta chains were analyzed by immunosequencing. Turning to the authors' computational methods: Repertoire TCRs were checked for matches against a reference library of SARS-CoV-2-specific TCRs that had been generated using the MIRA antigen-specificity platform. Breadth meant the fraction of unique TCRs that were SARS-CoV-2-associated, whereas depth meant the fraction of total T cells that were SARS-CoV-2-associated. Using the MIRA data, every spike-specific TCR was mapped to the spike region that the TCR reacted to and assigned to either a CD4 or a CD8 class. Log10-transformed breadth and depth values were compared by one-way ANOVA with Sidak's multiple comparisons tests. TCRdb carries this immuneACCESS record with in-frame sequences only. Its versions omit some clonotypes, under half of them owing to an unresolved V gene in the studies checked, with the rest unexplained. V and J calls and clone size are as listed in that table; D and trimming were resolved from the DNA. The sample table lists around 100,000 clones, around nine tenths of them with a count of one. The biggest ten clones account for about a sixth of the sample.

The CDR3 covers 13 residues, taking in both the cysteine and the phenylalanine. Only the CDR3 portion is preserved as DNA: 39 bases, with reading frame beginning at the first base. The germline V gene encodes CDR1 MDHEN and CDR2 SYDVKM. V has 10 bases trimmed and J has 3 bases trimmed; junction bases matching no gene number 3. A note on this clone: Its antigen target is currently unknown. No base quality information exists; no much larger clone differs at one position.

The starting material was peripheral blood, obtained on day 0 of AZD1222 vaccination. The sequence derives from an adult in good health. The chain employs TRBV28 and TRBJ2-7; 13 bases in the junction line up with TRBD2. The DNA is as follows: TGTGCCACCGGGACTAGCGGGATCTACGAGCAGTACTTC. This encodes CATGTSGIYEQYF.